A single sample gave rise to the 24 T cell receptor beta chains below, sequenced in a study of response to subunit inactivated influenza vaccine (dated by TCRdb to 2016 to 2019). The protocol used for the library was RT-PCR. These reads were obtained on an Illumina HiSeq 2500. TCRdb reworked the public reads: Q25 trimming with fastp, MiXCR clone assembly, productive beta chains retained. Identical CDR3 protein sequences are pooled into one entry, listed with their most common genes and DNA. The sample has more than 450,000 distinct CDR3 sequences on record, about an eighth of them singletons. Roughly 10% of the sample goes to the ten largest clones. Sequences were derived from PBMCs from blood, sampled on the day of vaccination. The receptors derive from a man between 45 and 60 years old who received an inactivated influenza vaccine. Donor details come from another sample of the same person, matched by shared clones.

In its sample, this clonotype was seen a few times. The chain employs TRBV5-1 and TRBJ2-5; 7 bases are shared with TRBD2. Germline trimming cut 1 base from V and 5 bases from J; bases unmatched to any gene: 5. The CDR3 spans 14 residues. Germline-derived CDR1 and CDR2 are SGHRS and YFSETQ. The CDR3: CASSLLSSGETQYF. The CDR3 bases are TGCGCCAGCAGCTTGCTGTCTAGCGGCGAGACCCAGTACTTC. Supplemented by reference TRBV5-1 and TRBJ2-5, the full variable domain reads KAGVTQTPRYLIKTRGQQVTLSCSPISGHRSVSWYQQTPGQGLQFLFEYFSETQRNKGNFPGRFSGRQFSNSRSEMNVSTLELGDSALYLCASSLLSSGETQYFGPGTRLLVL.

Ten or more counts support this clonotype. The chain's CDR3 is CSVGTVGWPYNEQFF. CDR3 nucleotide sequence: TGCAGCGTTGGTACTGTGGGGTGGCCCTACAATGAGCAGTTCTTC. The chain joins TRBV29-1 to TRBJ2-1; D uncertain. Between the trimmed V and J ends, which lost 4 bases and 2 bases, there was a span of 15 bases. The CDR3 is made up of 15 amino acids. From germline, CDR1 is SQVTM and CDR2 ANQGSEA.

This clonotype was detected many times. The chain joins TRBV5-1 to TRBJ2-7, with D maybe TRBD1 (5 bases). From germline, CDR1 is SGHRS and CDR2 YFSETQ. The CDR3 totals 12 residues. Deletions cut 5 bases from V and 4 bases from J, with 10 bases between. In nucleotides, the CDR3 is TGCGCCAGCAGGGACGACAGTTACGAGCAGTACTTC. Translated, it gives CASRDDSYEQYF.

The chain employs TRBV28 and TRBJ2-3, with D uncertain. This CDR3 contains 16 residues. Germline lookup yields CDR1 MDHEN and CDR2 SYDVKM. V was cut by 2 bases and J by 1 base, with 13 bases left in between. CDR3 sequence reads: CASSLPPETGTDTQYF. The CDR3 DNA sequence: TGTGCCAGCAGTTTACCCCCCGAGACTGGCACAGATACGCAGTATTTT.

This clonotype was picked up many times. The J gene is TRBJ1-5, the V gene TRBV12-3 or TRBV12-4; no clear D gene. V was pared by 1 base and J by 3 bases, with 10 bases between. There are 15 residues in the CDR3. The CDR3 region is CASSLDTTANQPQHF. For the CDR3, the DNA is TGTGCCAGCAGTTTAGATACAACAGCCAATCAGCCCCAGCATTTT.

The sample holds many counts of this clonotype. The chain couples TRBV10-1 to TRBJ2-7, with 11 bases fitting TRBD2. The CDR3 has 13 residues. Trimming cost V 10 bases and J 1 base; bases outside gene matches: 3. Germline V gene data show CDR1 as WNHNN and CDR2 as SYGVQD (reference sequence). The DNA of the CDR3 is TGCGCCACCTCTAGCGGGGGGTCCTACGAGCAGTACTTC. Its protein is CATSSGGSYEQYF.

The J gene is TRBJ2-1, the V gene TRBV20-1; 9 positions agree with TRBD2. The CDR3 is 14 residues long. V gave up 5 bases and J gave up 9 bases; unmatched junction bases: 11. CDR1 is DFQATT and CDR2 is SNEGSKA in the germline V gene (reference sequence). The CDR3 coding sequence is TGCAGTGCTTCTCCCTTAGCGGGAGTGGGTGAGCAGTTCTTC. Its translation is CSASPLAGVGEQFF.

About this clonotype: The junction departs from germline at one end; a sequencing error may be responsible. The chain joins TRBV29-1 to TRBJ2-5, with no clear D. This CDR3 contains 12 residues. Germline CDR1 SQVTM, CDR2 ANQGSEA. The CDR3 sequence is CGVGVASETQYF. The CDR3 nucleotides read TGCGGCGTTGGAGTAGCATCGGAGACCCAGTACTTC.

This clonotype was observed a handful of times. This chain uses TRBV29-1 with TRBJ2-7; 9 bases are a match to TRBD1. J lost 3 bases, V lost 6 bases, and 3 bases had no gene match. From germline, CDR1 is SQVTM and CDR2 ANQGSEA. The CDR3 runs 12 residues. The CDR3 DNA reads TGCAGCGTCGGGGACAGGGACTACGAGCAGTACTTC. Protein: CSVGDRDYEQYF.

In its sample, this clonotype was seen many times. The chain is built from TRBV5-1 and TRBJ2-1; TRBD1 might be the D (5 bases). V lost 2 bases to trimming and J lost 4 bases, with 19 bases between them. The germline gives CDR1 SGHRS, CDR2 YFSETQ. The CDR3 spans 17 residues. CDR3 sequence: CASSFVGGQNQYNEQFF. In DNA form, the CDR3 reads TGCGCCAGCAGCTTCGTCGGCGGACAAAACCAATACAATGAGCAGTTCTTC.

The chain uses TRBV29-1 and TRBJ2-7; 7 bases map to TRBD1. The CDR3 sequence is 14 residues long. With V trimmed by 3 bases and J by 2 bases, 7 bases remained unmatched. CDR1 and CDR2 (germline): SQVTM, ANQGSEA. The chain's CDR3 is CSVEIGRGTYEQYF. The CDR3 nucleotides are TGCAGCGTTGAGATTGGCAGGGGGACCTACGAGCAGTACTTC.

This clonotype turned up a few times. The V call is TRBV5-1, the J call TRBJ1-6, with D tentatively TRBD1 (6 bases). V dropped 4 bases and J dropped 13 bases, with 21 bases sitting between them. There are 15 residues in the CDR3. Per germline, CDR1 SGHRS and CDR2 YFSETQ. The CDR3 region is CASSRDRTENSPLHF. Written as DNA, the CDR3 is TGCGCCAGCAGCCGGGATAGGACAGAGAACTCGCCCCTCCACTTT.

This rearrangement joins TRBV20-1 to TRBJ2-7; perhaps D is TRBD1 or TRBD2 (6 bases each). CDR3 length: 13 residues. Germline V gene data show CDR1 as DFQATT and CDR2 as SNEGSKA (reference sequence). Between the trimmed V and J ends, which lost 2 bases and 5 bases, there was a span of 13 bases. The CDR3 is CSARLAQGNEQYF. The CDR3 nucleotides read TGCAGTGCTAGACTAGCGCAGGGGAACGAGCAGTACTTC.

V is TRBV11-2 and J is TRBJ1-4, with TRBD1 matching over 12 bases. Germline CDR1 reads SGHAT; CDR2 reads FQNNGV. V shed 3 bases and J 7 bases; nucleotides not matched to a gene: 0. The CDR3 length is 14 residues. The CDR3 spells CASSLGQGAEKLFF. The CDR3 nucleotides read TGTGCCAGCAGCTTGGGACAGGGGGCTGAAAAACTGTTTTTT.

This clonotype was counted only a few times. The J gene is TRBJ2-1, the V gene TRBV15, with D hard to call. V lost 4 bases to trimming and J lost 6 bases, with 13 bases between them. The CDR3 is made up of 14 amino acids. Germline CDR1 reads LNHNV; CDR2 reads YYDKDF (reference sequence). The CDR3 spells CATSTVFHSNEQFF. The DNA of the CDR3 is TGTGCCACCAGCACGGTATTCCACAGCAATGAGCAGTTCTTC.

The chain carries TRBV2 and TRBJ2-7, with D possibly called TRBD1 or TRBD2 (5 bases each). The CDR3 spans 14 residues. V lost 5 bases and J 2 bases, leaving 13 bases between the germline ends. The germline CDR1 and CDR2 sequences are SNHLY and FYNNEI. In DNA, the CDR3 is TGTGCCAGCAGTCGGGACGGAGGACCCTACGAGCAGTACTTC. It specifies CASSRDGGPYEQYF.

The rearrangement joins TRBV6-1 to TRBJ1-3; the match to TRBD1 covers 7 bases. Trimming cost V 5 bases and J 4 bases; bases outside gene matches: 8. Germline CDR1 reads MNHNS; CDR2 reads SASEGT. This CDR3 comprises 15 residues. CDR3: CASSPIQGSGNTIYF. The CDR3, as DNA: TGTGCCAGCAGTCCCATACAGGGGTCCGGAAACACCATATATTTT.

In its sample, this clonotype was seen a few times. CDR3 sequence (DNA): TGCGCCAGCAGTGGTCCCACAGGGACAGAGACCCAGTACTTC. Amino acid sequence: CASSGPTGTETQYF. The rearrangement links TRBV10-2 to TRBJ2-5, with D maybe TRBD1 (6 bases). This CDR3 is 14 amino acids long. Trimming removed 4 bases at V and 4 bases at J, with 13 bases between. The V gene's germline CDR1 is WSHSY and CDR2 SAAADI.

The chain couples TRBV7-9 to TRBJ1-1, with D hard to call. The CDR3 spans 13 residues. V was cut by 0 bases and J by 5 bases, with 7 bases left in between. Germline V gives CDR1 SEHNR, CDR2 FQNEAQ (reference sequence). The CDR3 spells CASSLAIVTEAFF. The CDR3 DNA reads as TGTGCCAGCAGCTTAGCCATAGTTACTGAAGCTTTCTTT. Looking up the rest from reference TRBV7-9 and TRBJ1-1 gives the full variable domain: DTGVSQNPRHKITKRGQNVTFRCDPISEHNRLYWYRQTLGQGPEFLTYFQNEAQLEKSRLLSDRFSAERPKGSFSTLEIQRTEQGDSAMYLCASSLAIVTEAFFGQGTRLTVV.

A few counts support this clonotype. The chain employs TRBV7-9 and TRBJ1-4, with D unclear. Between the trimmed V and J ends, which lost 0 bases and 4 bases, there was a span of 9 bases. This CDR3 contains 15 residues. CDR1 SEHNR and CDR2 FQNEAQ come from the germline V gene (reference sequence). CDR3 DNA sequence: TGTGCCAGCAGCTTAGCTGTGAGCGGTAATGAAAAACTGTTTTTT. Protein product: CASSLAVSGNEKLFF.

This clonotype was picked up a small number of times. The chain employs TRBV7-9 and TRBJ1-6, with 8 positions matching TRBD1. Germline CDR1 is SEHNR and CDR2 is FQNEAQ (reference sequence). The CDR3 runs 14 residues. V lost 4 bases, J lost 7 bases, and 3 bases stayed unmatched. For the CDR3, the DNA is TGTGCCAGCAGCTGGGACAGGTTGAATTCACCCCTCCACTTT. This sequence encodes CASSWDRLNSPLHF.

This clonotype came up a few times. The rearrangement uses TRBV24-1 and TRBJ2-3; 8 bases map to TRBD1. This CDR3 contains 13 residues. CDR1 is KGHDR, CDR2 SFDVKD, per germline. Trimming removed 4 bases from V and 7 bases from J; junction bases left unmatched: 3. The DNA of the CDR3 is TGTGCCACCAGTGACAGGACAGGGAATACGCAGTATTTT. Encoded protein: CATSDRTGNTQYF.

This clonotype was found a few times. This chain links TRBV29-1 with TRBJ1-4; D not certain. CDR3 length: 11 residues. Trimming pared 2 bases from V and 2 bases from J, leaving 0 bases between. Germline V CDR1 and CDR2: SQVTM, ANQGSEA. The CDR3, as DNA: TGCAGCGTTGAAACTAATGAAAAACTGTTTTTT. Protein product: CSVETNEKLFF.

This clonotype was seen many times. V gene TRBV3-1 combines with J gene TRBJ2-2; D gene ambiguous. In germline, CDR1 is LGHDT, CDR2 YNNKEL (reference sequence). V lost 2 bases and J lost 7, with 11 bases in between. This CDR3 spans 14 amino acids. CDR3 sequence (DNA): TGTGCCAGCAGCCAAACCTACACCAGCGGGGAGCTGTTTTTT. This gives the protein CASSQTYTSGELFF.